Listed below are T cell receptor beta chains from one sample, sequenced in a study of blood T cell repertoires in COVID-19. The protocol was immunoSEQ multiplex PCR, while the TCRdb copy is restricted to in-frame clones and leaves out a portion. In the table there are 52,000 or so clones, about nine tenths of which are singletons. The specimen was peripheral blood. The receptors were gathered from a human donor in a cohort sampled during active COVID-19. Each CDR3 is given with its conserved first and last residue. D genes are given only for firm matches. Clone size is given for some rows only: seen once, a few or many times, or a class if the clone is expanded.

V,J,size,D,DNA,CDR3
TRBV3-1/TRBV3-2,TRBJ1-5,-,-,TGTGCCAGCTCCCTATTCGGAGGGGAACAGCCCCAGCATTTT,CASSLFGGEQPQHF
TRBV5-1,TRBJ2-2,-,TRBD1,TGCGCCAGCAGCCCACGCCACTGGACAGGGACGAACACCGGGGAGCTGTTTTTT,CASSPRHWTGTNTGELFF
TRBV6-1,TRBJ1-6,-,-,TGTGCCAGCAGTGAGAGGAGGGGAACTATGGATAATTCACCCCTCCACTTT,CASSERRGTMDNSPLHF
TRBV7-3,TRBJ1-1,-,-,TGTGCCAGCAAGTTCGACAGATTGAACACTGAAGCTTTCTTT,CASKFDRLNTEAFF
TRBV12-5,TRBJ2-3,-,TRBD2,TGTGCTAGTGGTACTGGGACTAGCGGGGGCAACACAGATACGCAGTATTTT,CASGTGTSGGNTDTQYF
TRBV3-1/TRBV3-2,TRBJ1-5,-,-,TGTGCCAGCAGCCTAGTCAGCGGGCCCCAGCATTTT,CASSLVSGPQHF
TRBV18,TRBJ1-2,once,-,TGTGCCAGCTCACCTATCCCCGTGGGGGGAAACTATGGCTACACCTTC,CASSPIPVGGNYGYTF
TRBV5-1,TRBJ2-1,-,TRBD2,TGCGCCAGCAGCGGGATACCGGGACTAGCGAGCAATGAGCAGTTCTTC,CASSGIPGLASNEQFF
TRBV5-1,TRBJ1-2,-,-,TGCGCCAGCAGCTTGGCCGGAGCTAACTATGGCTACACCTTC,CASSLAGANYGYTF
TRBV13,TRBJ1-4,-,TRBD1,TGTGCCAGCAGCCCCCCCCTGGTCAGGGGGCGAGAAAAACTGTTTTTT,CASSPPLVRGREKLFF
TRBV5-4,TRBJ2-4,-,-,TGTGCCAGCAGCTTGGGGGCGGGACTCGATAAGTTCATTCAGTACTTC,CASSLGAGLDKFIQYF
TRBV21-1,TRBJ2-7,-,-,TGTGCCAGCAGCCACGACCTCAGGACATGGGCCTACGAGCAGTACTTC,CASSHDLRTWAYEQYF
TRBV4-1,TRBJ2-7,-,TRBD1,TGCGCCAGCAGCCAAGACCCAAGACAGGGGGTCCCCTACGAGCAGTACTTC,CASSQDPRQGVPYEQYF
TRBV5-1,TRBJ2-3,-,TRBD2,TGCGCCAGCAGCCAGGGACTAGCGGGGGGCAACACAGATACGCAGTATTTT,CASSQGLAGGNTDTQYF
TRBV5-1,TRBJ2-3,-,TRBD2,TGCGCCAGCAGCCATGGGACTAGCGGGAGCCGCGGCACAGATACGCAGTATTTT,CASSHGTSGSRGTDTQYF
TRBV5-6,TRBJ1-2,-,-,TGTGCCAGCAGTTCGGTCGCCGACTATGGCTACACCTTC,CASSSVADYGYTF
TRBV5-4,TRBJ1-1,-,-,TGTGCCAGCAGCGGACTACCGAACACTGAAGCTTTCTTT,CASSGLPNTEAFF
TRBV20-1,TRBJ2-7,-,-,TGCAGTGCCCCCGGTGGGAGCGAGCAGTACTTC,CSAPGGSEQYF
TRBV7-9,TRBJ1-5,-,-,TGTGCCAGCAGCCCAGCAGGTGGACAGCCCCAGCATTTT,CASSPAGGQPQHF
TRBV5-1,TRBJ2-1,once,TRBD1,TGCGCCAGCAGCTTGGGGGACAGTCCTGAGCAGTTCTTC,CASSLGDSPEQFF
TRBV19,TRBJ2-3,-,TRBD2,TGTGCCAGTAGTATCGGTGGGAGGGCCGTGGATACGCAGTATTTT,CASSIGGRAVDTQYF
TRBV9,TRBJ1-2,-,-,TGTGCCAGCAGCGTCGGGACATATGGATCCTATGGCTACACCTTC,CASSVGTYGSYGYTF
TRBV29-1,TRBJ1-4,-,-,TGCAGCGTTGCAATAAGGAGCAATGAAAAACTGTTTTTT,CSVAIRSNEKLFF